This T cell receptor beta chain was observed in a study of cytomegalovirus exposure and HLA in healthy donors. The V gene's germline CDR1 is SGHNT and CDR2 YENEEA. Trimming removed 2 bases at V and 6 bases at J, with 19 bases between. The CDR3 sequence is 16 residues long. The PCR employed 60 Vbeta primers together with 13 Jbeta primers. Using immunoSEQ multiplex PCR, the repertoire was profiled, and TCRdb retains in-frame clones only, with some absent. Here the sample spans about 180,000 clones, about 81% being singletons. The chain recombines TRBV11-3 with TRBJ2-5, with a weak D call TRBD1 (6 bases). This TCR came from a man aged 40-55 years in good health and CMV-seronegative. The source material was PBMCs. This chain's CDR3 is CASSLPGVDTRQTQYF. The CDR3 DNA reads as TGTGCCAGCAGCTTACCAGGGGTAGATACAAGACAGACCCAGTACTTC. Variable domain in full (rest from reference TRBV11-3 and TRBJ2-5): EAGVVQSPRYKIIEKKQPVAFWCNPISGHNTLYWYLQNLGQGPELLIRYENEEAVDDSQLPKDRFSAERLKGVDSTLKIQPAELGDSAVYLCASSLPGVDTRQTQYFGPGTRLLVL.